Listed here is a single T cell receptor (beta chain). The target antigen is unknown. The sample originates from a study of T cell responses to AZD1222 COVID-19 vaccine. Study findings and constraints: After two AZD1222 doses, spike-specific TCR breadth and depth rose versus day 0. Most donors were white British and more were female, and clonal diversity was possibly underestimated.

The method was immunoSEQ multiplex PCR; TCRdb's version includes in-frame clones alone and lacks a portion of them. The sample shows 95,000 to 100,000 clones, around 90% of them seen only once. Per the germline V gene, CDR1 is MNHEY and CDR2 is SMNVEV (reference sequence). The length of the CDR3 is 13 residues. Trimming cost V 4 bases and J 0 bases, with 7 bases left between them. The chain carries TRBV27 and TRBJ2-7; TRBD1 or TRBD2 may be the D gene (5 bases each). This clonotype originated in an adult in good health. The material sequenced was peripheral blood, taken on day 0 of AZD1222 vaccination. In DNA, the CDR3 is TGTGCCAGCAGTTCAGGGAGCTCCTACGAGCAGTACTTC. The encoded protein is CASSSGSSYEQYF.